This entry is about one T cell receptor (beta chain). These data originate in a study of blood T cells in healthy people across ages. Alongside a J-beta primer mix, a sample-barcoded 5' primer served in a second PCR lasting roughly 7 to 12 cycles. TCRdb ran MiXCR on the 5' RACE reads and lists one entry per CDR3 protein. The sample yields about 730,000 distinct CDR3 sequences, roughly two fifths seen once. Sequencing was done on a sample of blood. The clonotype comes from a woman aged 55-69 years in good health.

The CDR3 DNA is TGTGCCAGTCTTCGGAGCGGGGGCACAGATACGCAGTATTTT. Translating it yields CASLRSGGTDTQYF. V gene TRBV12-3 or TRBV12-4 combines with J gene TRBJ2-3, with 7 bases lining up with TRBD2. V lost 9 bases to trimming and J lost 1 base; unmatched junction nucleotides: 7. This CDR3 has 14 residues.